Each of the 28 T cell receptor beta chains below was sequenced from the same sample in a study of blood T cell repertoires in COVID-19. TCRdb keeps only in-frame clones here, not all; method: immunoSEQ multiplex PCR. This repertoire shows about 87,000 clones, 70% to 90% found once; its top ten account for roughly 3%. The sample taken for sequencing was peripheral blood. The receptors shown here come from a woman older than 75 with COVID-19, enrolled during active disease.

As DNA, the CDR3 is TGTGCCAGCTCACAAGGACTAGCGGAGGGCACAGATACGCAGTATTTT. Translation: CASSQGLAEGTDTQYF. The gene calls are TRBV18 and TRBJ2-3; 10 positions agree with TRBD2. Germline CDR1 and CDR2: KGHSH and LQKENI. Trimming cost V 4 bases and J 1 base; bases outside gene matches: 5. The CDR3 is made up of 16 amino acids.

This rearrangement joins TRBV5-5 to TRBJ1-5; D is possibly TRBD1 (5 bases). The germline V gene has CDR1 SGHKS and CDR2 YYEKEE (reference sequence). Between the trimmed V and J ends, which lost 4 bases and 11 bases, there was a span of 16 bases. The CDR3 sequence is 13 residues long. CDR3 residues: CASSPPGGAAQHF. The CDR3 DNA follows: TGTGCCAGCAGCCCCCCGGGAGGGGCGGCCCAGCATTTT.

CDR3 region: CASSPPNRVYTEAFF. CDR3 sequence (DNA): TGTGCCAGCTCACCACCAAACAGGGTTTACACTGAAGCTTTCTTT. This chain connects TRBV18 to TRBJ1-1; TRBD1 might be the D (6 bases). V was shortened by 0 bases and J by 3 bases, with 11 bases between the two germline ends. The CDR3 extends over 15 amino acids. In germline, CDR1 is KGHSH, CDR2 LQKENI.

The V and J genes are TRBV24-1 and TRBJ2-1, with D tentatively TRBD1 (5 bases). With 5 bases removed from V and 9 bases from J, the gap between germline ends came to 19 bases. The germline gives CDR1 KGHDR, CDR2 SFDVKD. The length of the CDR3 is 15 residues. CDR3 loop: CATSVGQGESSEQFF. The CDR3, as DNA: TGTGCCACCAGTGTGGGGCAGGGCGAATCTAGTGAGCAGTTCTTC.

V usage is TRBV27 and J usage is TRBJ1-2; the match to TRBD1 covers 9 bases. V lost 5 bases, J lost 9 bases, and 4 bases stayed unmatched. The CDR3 is made up of 12 amino acids. The V gene's germline CDR1 is MNHEY and CDR2 SMNVEV (reference sequence). CDR3: CASSTGGRSYTF. CDR3 in DNA: TGTGCCAGCAGTACAGGGGGCCGTAGCTACACCTTC.

This clone was detected only a few times. The chain recombines TRBV6-6 with TRBJ1-4, with a possible D match to TRBD1 (6 bases). Per germline, CDR1 MNHNY and CDR2 SVGAGI (reference sequence). The CDR3 is 15 residues long. Trimming removed 8 bases from V and 8 bases from J, with 21 bases in between. DNA for the CDR3: TGTGCCAGCGGTGGTCCCGGGGGGCTTGGGGAAAAACTGTTTTTT. This gives the protein CASGGPGGLGEKLFF.

This chain joins TRBV5-4 and TRBJ2-5; 8 bases map to TRBD2. V gave up 2 bases and J gave up 5 bases; unmatched junction bases: 8. The CDR3 runs 15 residues. CDR1 is SGHNT and CDR2 is YYREEE in the germline V gene (reference sequence). The CDR3 DNA reads as TGTGCCAGCAGCTTCTACGGGGGGGCCCTGGAGACCCAGTACTTC. Its protein product is CASSFYGGALETQYF.

The chain combines TRBV6-2 or TRBV6-3 with TRBJ1-5; D may be TRBD1 (6 bases). CDR3 length: 16 amino acids. Germline CDR1 and CDR2: MNHEY and SVGEGT. Trimming shortened V by 6 bases and J by 5 bases, and 20 bases separated the two germline ends. Here the CDR3 DNA reads TGTGCCAGCAGCCGACAGGCACCGCGACTTTATCAGCCCCAGCATTTT. Translating it yields CASSRQAPRLYQPQHF.

The chain is built from TRBV21-1 and TRBJ1-6; TRBD1, the D gene given by the table, was not confirmed from the DNA. TRBV21-1 is a pseudogene. The CDR3 is made up of 11 amino acids. The CDR3 DNA reads TGTGCCAGCCAGAACAATTCACCCCTCCACTTT. It encodes CASQNNSPLHF.

The gene calls are TRBV3-1 (or the pseudogene TRBV3-2) and TRBJ2-5; 8 bases match TRBD1. Germline CDR1 is LGHDT and CDR2 is YNNKEL (reference sequence). J lost 4 bases, V lost 0 bases, and 4 bases had no gene match. The length of the CDR3 is 15 residues. The CDR3 DNA reads TGTGCCAGCAGCCAAGACAGGGGGCGAGTAGAGACCCAGTACTTC. Protein sequence: CASSQDRGRVETQYF.

This chain connects TRBV18 to TRBJ2-3; perhaps TRBD2 as D (5 bases). This CDR3 spans 16 amino acids. Germline CDR1 KGHSH, CDR2 LQKENI. The V gene lost 0 bases and the J gene lost 2 bases, with 12 bases spanning the gap. DNA of the CDR3: TGTGCCAGCTCACCACCGGACTCTTCCTACACAGATACGCAGTATTTT. This sequence encodes CASSPPDSSYTDTQYF.

The chain recombines TRBV28 with TRBJ1-5, with D hard to call. Trimming cost V 6 bases and J 3 bases, with 15 bases left between them. Germline values: CDR1 MDHEN, CDR2 SYDVKM. The CDR3 is made up of 15 amino acids. The DNA for the CDR3 is TGTGCCAGCAGAGGCATGACGCAGGCCAATCAGCCCCAGCATTTT. Its translation is CASRGMTQANQPQHF.

This chain joins TRBV5-1 and TRBJ1-4; 7 bases are shared with TRBD1. The junction had 5 bases not matched to a gene; V was cut back by 4 bases and J by 2 bases. This CDR3 comprises 15 residues. CDR1 and CDR2 from the germline V gene are SGHRS and YFSETQ. CDR3 region: CASSPQTGTNEKLFF. DNA for the CDR3: TGCGCCAGCAGCCCCCAGACAGGGACTAATGAAAAACTGTTTTTT. Drawing the rest from reference TRBV5-1 and TRBJ1-4, the complete variable domain is KAGVTQTPRYLIKTRGQQVTLSCSPISGHRSVSWYQQTPGQGLQFLFEYFSETQRNKGNFPGRFSGRQFSNSRSEMNVSTLELGDSALYLCASSPQTGTNEKLFFGSGTQLSVL.

The chain couples TRBV28 to TRBJ2-7; 9 bases map to TRBD2. V was clipped by 6 bases and J by 3 bases; unmatched bases: 6. The CDR3 runs 14 residues. CDR1 MDHEN and CDR2 SYDVKM come from the germline V gene. CDR3 sequence reads: CASRTGLAVYEQYF. CDR3 in DNA: TGTGCCAGCAGGACGGGACTAGCCGTCTACGAGCAGTACTTC.

This clone has more than one count but fewer than ten. V is TRBV7-8 and J is TRBJ2-2, with no clear D. The CDR3 spans 14 residues. Germline CDR1 is SGHVS and CDR2 is FQNEAQ. Trimming took off 4 bases at V and 6 bases at J, with 12 bases between the two ends. The CDR3 nucleotides read TGTGCCAGCAGCTACGCCGCCGCGGCCGGGGAGCTGTTTTTT. It codes for CASSYAAAAGELFF.

This clone was detected only once. CDR3 sequence: CASSLWPEGVTGELFF. The CDR3 nucleotides read TGTGCCAGCAGCTTATGGCCAGAAGGGGTCACCGGGGAGCTGTTTTTT. The rearrangement joins TRBV7-3 to TRBJ2-2; TRBD1 might be the D (5 bases). The V end was cut by 2 bases, the J end by 4 bases, with 14 bases between. The CDR3 runs 16 residues. Per the germline V gene, CDR1 is SGHTA and CDR2 is FQGTGA. Based on the CDR3 plus reference TRBV7-3 and TRBJ2-2, the full variable domain is GAGVSQTPSNKVTEKGKYVELRCDPISGHTALYWYRQSLGQGPEFLIYFQGTGAADDSGLPNDRFFAVRPEGSVSTLKIQRTERGDSAVYLCASSLWPEGVTGELFFGEGSRLTVL.

Only a few counts were recorded for this clone. V gene TRBV5-1 combines with J gene TRBJ1-3; a weak D match, TRBD1 (6 bases). Germline-derived CDR1 and CDR2 are SGHRS and YFSETQ. This CDR3 contains 17 residues. V was clipped by 0 bases and J by 0 bases, with 13 bases between them. This CDR3 is CASSLGQAHFSGNTIYF. As DNA, the CDR3 is TGCGCCAGCAGCTTGGGACAGGCCCACTTCTCTGGAAACACCATATATTTT.

The chain combines TRBV7-2 with TRBJ2-3, with D uncertain. This CDR3 contains 14 residues. Trimming took off 5 bases at V and 2 bases at J, with 11 bases between the two ends. Germline assignment: CDR1 SGHTA and CDR2 FQGNSA. The CDR3 bases are TGTGCCAGCAGCCCAACTCGAGACACAGATACGCAGTATTTT. Translating it yields CASSPTRDTDTQYF. Supplemented by reference TRBV7-2 and TRBJ2-3, the full variable domain reads GAGVSQSPSNKVTEKGKDVELRCDPISGHTALYWYRQSLGQGLEFLIYFQGNSAPDKSGLPSDRFSAERTGGSVSTLTIQRTQQEDSAVYLCASSPTRDTDTQYFGPGTRLTVL.

The rearrangement links TRBV4-1 to TRBJ2-3, with D tentatively TRBD2 (6 bases). The CDR3 extends over 14 amino acids. Germline lookup yields CDR1 MGHRA and CDR2 YSYEKL. Trimming removed 6 bases at V and 1 base at J, with 11 bases between. Here the CDR3 reads CASREGSGTDTQYF. CDR3 nucleotide sequence: TGCGCCAGCAGGGAGGGTAGCGGCACAGATACGCAGTATTTT.

V is TRBV2 and J is TRBJ1-3; 7 bases are a match to TRBD1. Germline loops: CDR1 SNHLY, CDR2 FYNNEI. Trimming took 4 bases from V and 5 from J; bases not matched to a gene: 2. The CDR3 length is 13 residues. For the CDR3, the DNA is TGTGCCAGCAGTGTGGGACAGAGAAACACCATATATTTT. It codes for CASSVGQRNTIYF.

This chain uses TRBV6-6 with TRBJ1-4, with a weak D call TRBD1 (6 bases). V was trimmed by 2 bases and J by 4 bases, leaving 11 bases between them. The CDR3 length is 15 residues. Germline CDR1 reads MNHNY; CDR2 reads SVGAGI (reference sequence). The CDR3 here is CASSYGRGFNEKLFF. In nucleotides, the CDR3 is TGTGCCAGCAGTTACGGAAGGGGGTTTAATGAAAAACTGTTTTTT.

The chain recombines TRBV6-6 with TRBJ1-2; D unclear. This CDR3 spans 14 amino acids. Germline V CDR1 and CDR2: MNHNY, SVGAGI (reference sequence). V shed 8 bases and J shed 8 bases, with 21 bases lying between them. The CDR3 DNA follows: TGTGCCAGCCGGGAAACCGGGAGCCCTGGGGGCTACACCTTC. Protein: CASRETGSPGGYTF.

V and J are TRBV6-5 and TRBJ1-6, with D perhaps TRBD1 (5 bases). The CDR3 has 16 amino acids. The V end was cut by 3 bases, the J end by 3 bases, with 12 bases between. CDR1 and CDR2 (germline): MNHEY, SVGAGI. This CDR3 reads CASSYARGYYNSPLHF. CDR3 sequence (DNA): TGTGCCAGCAGTTATGCACGGGGGTACTATAATTCACCCCTCCACTTT.

This clone was observed once. This sequence joins TRBV5-5 and TRBJ2-2, with D maybe TRBD2 (6 bases). The CDR3 runs 16 residues. Germline V gene data show CDR1 as SGHKS and CDR2 as YYEKEE (reference sequence). The ends were cut back, 1 base at V and 7 bases at J, with 17 bases in the middle. CDR3 nucleotide sequence: TGTGCCAGCAGCTTGTTTCTAGCGCCGGATATCGGGGAGCTGTTTTTT. Its protein is CASSLFLAPDIGELFF.

The chain recombines TRBV30 with TRBJ2-7; TRBD1 agrees at 7 bases. J gave up 12 bases and V 5 bases, and 13 bases lay outside the gene matches. The CDR3 runs to 12 residues. Germline loops: CDR1 GTSNPN, CDR2 SVGIG (reference sequence). The CDR3 DNA reads TGTGCCTGGGACAGGGTCGTTTCGGTTCTGTACTTC. It encodes CAWDRVVSVLYF.

This chain connects TRBV5-1 to TRBJ1-5; D unclear. V was cut by 0 bases and J by 2 bases, with 12 bases left in between. The CDR3 has 16 residues. Per germline, CDR1 SGHRS and CDR2 YFSETQ. The CDR3 is CASSLGDNLGNQPQHF. The CDR3 DNA reads as TGCGCCAGCAGCTTGGGCGACAACTTGGGCAATCAGCCCCAGCATTTT.

The chain is built from TRBV9 and TRBJ2-4; D may be TRBD2 (6 bases). Trimming cost V 4 bases and J 7 bases, with 12 bases left between them. The CDR3 has 13 amino acids. CDR1 is SGDLS and CDR2 is YYNGEE in the germline V gene. The CDR3 region has the DNA TGTGCCAGCAGCTCTGGAGGGGAGAACATTCAGTACTTC. Protein sequence: CASSSGGENIQYF.

The CDR3 nucleotides are TGTGCCAGTAGTTCCCCCCCCGGGACCCAGTACTTC. It specifies CASSSPPGTQYF. The chain uses TRBV19 and TRBJ2-5; the D is unclear. The CDR3 sequence is 12 residues long. The V gene lost 5 bases and the J gene lost 7 bases, with 11 bases spanning the gap. The V gene's germline CDR1 is LNHDA and CDR2 SQIVND (reference sequence).